A selection of T cell receptor beta chains follows, all from one sample in a study of T-cell memory formation after mild COVID-19. TCRdb reanalysed the 5' RACE reads using MiXCR and keeps one entry per CDR3 protein. The sample has some 330,000 distinct CDR3 sequences; around a fifth are singletons. The sequencing sample was made of PBMCs or a T cell subset sorted from them (not recorded which). The origin of the receptors is an adult woman who had mild COVID-19 (a few samples of this study predate the infection). Cell type and time point are not known. Each CDR3 is given with its conserved first and last residue. The D gene is left open where the match is weak. A clone size is listed for some rows: how often the clone was seen (once, few, many), or a class if it is expanded.

j_call v_call clone_size d_call cdr3_aa cdr3_nt
TRBJ2-3 TRBV5-1 few TRBD1 CASSVNGQGSTDTQYF TGCGCCAGCAGCGTGAACGGACAGGGGAGCACAGATACGCAGTATTTT
TRBJ1-6 TRBV7-2 . . CASSLGPRSSPLHF TGTGCCAGCAGCTTAGGACCCAGGAGTTCACCCCTCCACTTT
TRBJ2-7 TRBV12-3/TRBV12-4 . . CASSLKTQRGEQYF TGTGCCAGCAGTTTAAAGACCCAGCGCGGCGAGCAGTACTTC
TRBJ1-1 TRBV6-2/TRBV6-3 few TRBD1 CASSYPIGQDLRTEAFF TGTGCCAGCAGTTACCCGATCGGACAGGATCTTAGAACTGAAGCTTTCTTT
TRBJ2-5 TRBV11-2 many TRBD2 CASSLGLAVNQETQYF TGTGCCAGCAGCTTAGGACTAGCGGTTAACCAAGAGACCCAGTACTTC
TRBJ2-6 TRBV24-1 . . CATSAAKVSGANVLTF TGTGCCACCAGTGCCGCTAAGGTCTCTGGGGCCAACGTCCTGACTTTC
TRBJ2-3 TRBV18 . . CASSPPLLALRDTQYF TGTGCCAGCTCACCACCTCTGCTAGCTTTGAGAGATACGCAGTATTTT
TRBJ2-1 TRBV7-6 few TRBD1 CASRGGQGNERGYNEQFF TGTGCCAGCAGAGGGGGACAGGGAAATGAGCGGGGTTACAATGAGCAGTTCTTC
TRBJ2-1 TRBV7-9 few TRBD1 CASSSWTGALNEQFF TGTGCCAGCAGCTCTTGGACAGGGGCACTCAATGAGCAGTTCTTC
TRBJ2-7 TRBV20-1 . . CSARLGERPSYEQYF TGCAGTGCTAGACTTGGCGAGCGGCCCTCCTACGAGCAGTACTTC
TRBJ2-1 TRBV12-3/TRBV12-4 few TRBD1 CASRLGQGAYNEQFF TGTGCCAGCAGGCTCGGACAGGGAGCCTACAATGAGCAGTTCTTC
TRBJ2-1 TRBV6-5 . . CASSYSTLASSYNEQFF TGTGCCAGCAGTTACTCTACGTTGGCTAGCTCCTACAATGAGCAGTTCTTC
TRBJ1-1 TRBV7-6 . . CASSLEQANTEAFF TGTGCCAGCAGCTTAGAACAGGCGAACACTGAAGCTTTCTTT
TRBJ1-1 TRBV14 . . CASSQQGRSVNTEAFF TGTGCCAGCAGCCAACAAGGGAGGTCGGTGAACACTGAAGCTTTCTTT
TRBJ2-1 TRBV6-2/TRBV6-3 . TRBD2 CASSYILGLAGIYNEQFF TGTGCCAGCAGTTACATCCTGGGACTAGCGGGGATTTACAATGAGCAGTTCTTC
TRBJ2-7 TRBV7-9 . TRBD1 CASSRTGVVLEQYF TGTGCCAGCAGCAGGACAGGGGTTGTGCTCGAGCAGTACTTC
TRBJ2-5 TRBV10-2 . TRBD2 CASRGSGEKETQYF TGCGCCAGCAGGGGTAGCGGGGAAAAAGAGACCCAGTACTTC
TRBJ2-7 TRBV6-5 . . CASSYSVGPPTYEQYF TGTGCCAGCAGTTACAGTGTAGGACCCCCTACCTACGAGCAGTACTTC
TRBJ1-1 TRBV11-3 few . CASKVDSEAFF TGTGCCAGCAAGGTGGACAGTGAAGCTTTCTTT
TRBJ1-4 TRBV20-1 . . CSASPAAVPGEKLFF TGCAGTGCCTCTCCCGCCGCGGTACCGGGGGAAAAACTGTTTTTT
TRBJ2-3 TRBV7-2 many TRBD2 CASSPRTRLSDTQYF TGTGCCAGCAGCCCTCGGACTAGGTTGTCAGATACGCAGTATTTT
TRBJ2-2 TRBV12-3/TRBV12-4 few . CASSLGGQVTGELFF TGTGCCAGCAGTTTAGGCGGGCAAGTCACCGGGGAGCTGTTTTTT
TRBJ1-3 TRBV20-1 many . CSASSGLAGNTIYF TGCAGTGCTTCCTCAGGGTTAGCTGGAAACACCATATATTTT
TRBJ2-7 TRBV6-2/TRBV6-3 few TRBD2 CASSHPGLAGGPGEQYF TGTGCCAGCAGCCACCCGGGACTAGCGGGAGGGCCAGGCGAGCAGTACTTC
TRBJ2-5 TRBV16 . . CASSQYSRTQYF TGTGCCAGCAGCCAATATAGTAGGACCCAGTACTTC
TRBJ2-7 TRBV5-1 few . CASSSGPDRYEQYF TGCGCCAGCAGCTCGGGACCCGACCGCTACGAGCAGTACTTC
TRBJ2-2 TRBV7-9 . . CASSLVRGANTGELFF TGTGCCAGCAGCTTAGTCAGGGGAGCGAACACCGGGGAGCTGTTTTTT
TRBJ2-5 TRBV4-2 . TRBD2 CASSPGSGWETQYF TGTGCCAGCAGCCCGGGTAGCGGGTGGGAGACCCAGTACTTC
TRBJ2-3 TRBV6-2/TRBV6-3 . TRBD2 CASSLILATNTDTQYF TGTGCCAGCAGTCTCATACTAGCGACAAACACAGATACGCAGTATTTT
TRBJ1-6 TRBV10-3 . . CAINPAPPSSYNSPLHF TGTGCCATCAACCCGGCCCCACCGAGCTCCTATAATTCACCCCTCCACTTT
TRBJ2-5 TRBV27 few TRBD2 CASSRGLAGAETQYF TGTGCCAGCAGCCGTGGACTAGCGGGAGCAGAGACCCAGTACTTC
TRBJ1-5 TRBV5-6 few TRBD1 CASSLALLGQMNQPQHF TGTGCCAGCAGCTTGGCCTTGCTGGGACAGATGAATCAGCCCCAGCATTTT
TRBJ2-7 TRBV27 . . CASSWSYTYEQYF TGTGCCAGCAGTTGGTCTTACACCTACGAGCAGTACTTC
TRBJ2-7 TRBV12-3/TRBV12-4 . . CASTKQQGGGYEQYF TGTGCCAGCACCAAACAACAGGGAGGCGGCTACGAGCAGTACTTC
TRBJ2-7 TRBV18 few TRBD1 CASSPGTGYYEQYF TGTGCCAGCTCACCCGGGACAGGGTACTACGAGCAGTACTTC
TRBJ2-1 TRBV5-1 many TRBD2 CASRGGAYNEQFF TGCGCCAGCAGGGGGGGGGCCTACAATGAGCAGTTCTTC
TRBJ1-1 TRBV5-1 . . CASSLVSNSEAFF TGCGCCAGCAGCTTGGTCAGCAACTCTGAAGCTTTCTTT